This section outlines one T cell receptor (beta chain) sequence together with its context. Germline CDR1 and CDR2: SNHLY and FYNNEI. The V gene lost 6 bases and the J gene lost 0 bases, with 9 bases spanning the gap. This CDR3 region has 15 residues. These data belong to a study of blood T cell repertoires in COVID-19. Across the study: Italy, Spain and the United States were the sources of the convalescent and acute COVID-19 samples. The analysed material was cDNA or gDNA that came from T cells, B-cell-depleted T cells, or PBMCs.

How the authors handled the data: For nucleated cells, counts were estimated from reference gene primer amplification. Data came from immunoSEQ multiplex PCR; TCRdb stores just in-frame clones and leaves some out. The D gene and trimming were derived from the DNA, and the V and J assignments and clone size from that table. The table includes approximately 160,000 clones, 70% to 90% detected once. The chain combines TRBV2 with TRBJ2-6; no reliable D call. Sequenced: peripheral blood. The sequence derives from a man aged 50-60 years with active or convalescent COVID-19. The CDR3 DNA sequence: TGTGCCAGCAGAACAGCATACTCTGGGGCCAACGTCCTGACTTTC. It is translated as CASRTAYSGANVLTF.